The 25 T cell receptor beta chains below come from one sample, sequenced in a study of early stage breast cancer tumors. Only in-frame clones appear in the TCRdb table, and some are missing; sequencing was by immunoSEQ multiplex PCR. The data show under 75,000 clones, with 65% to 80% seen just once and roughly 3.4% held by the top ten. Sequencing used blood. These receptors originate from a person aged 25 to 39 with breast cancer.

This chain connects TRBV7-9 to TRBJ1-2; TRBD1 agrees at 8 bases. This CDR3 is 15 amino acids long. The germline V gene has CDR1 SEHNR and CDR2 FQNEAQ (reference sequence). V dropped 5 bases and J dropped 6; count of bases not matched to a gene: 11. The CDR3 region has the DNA TGTGCCAGCAGCCCTGGACAGGGAGGTCTTCATGGCTACACCTTC. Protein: CASSPGQGGLHGYTF.

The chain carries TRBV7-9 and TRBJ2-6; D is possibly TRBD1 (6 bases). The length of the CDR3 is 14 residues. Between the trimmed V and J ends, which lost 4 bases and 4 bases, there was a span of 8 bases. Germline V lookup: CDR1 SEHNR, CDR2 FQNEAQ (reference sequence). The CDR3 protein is CASSSQGGANVLTF. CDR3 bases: TGTGCCAGCAGCTCTCAGGGGGGGGCCAACGTCCTGACTTTC.

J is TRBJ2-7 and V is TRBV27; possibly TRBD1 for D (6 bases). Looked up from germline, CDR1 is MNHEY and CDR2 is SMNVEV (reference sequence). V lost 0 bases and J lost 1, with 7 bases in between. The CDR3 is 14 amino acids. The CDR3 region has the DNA TGTGCCAGCAGTTTATCAGGACAGTCCTACGAGCAGTACTTC. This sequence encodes CASSLSGQSYEQYF.

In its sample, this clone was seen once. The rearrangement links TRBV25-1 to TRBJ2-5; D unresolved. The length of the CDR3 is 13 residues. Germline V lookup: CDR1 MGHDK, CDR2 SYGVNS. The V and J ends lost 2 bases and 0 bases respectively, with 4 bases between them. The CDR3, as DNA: TGTGCCAGCAGTGAACAGAACCAAGAGACCCAGTACTTC. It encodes CASSEQNQETQYF.

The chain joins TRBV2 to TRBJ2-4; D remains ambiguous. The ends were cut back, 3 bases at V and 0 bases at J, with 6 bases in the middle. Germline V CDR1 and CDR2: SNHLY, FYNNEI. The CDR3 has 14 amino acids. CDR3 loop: CASSDSLAKNIQYF. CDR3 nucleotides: TGTGCCAGCAGTGACTCCCTAGCCAAAAACATTCAGTACTTC.

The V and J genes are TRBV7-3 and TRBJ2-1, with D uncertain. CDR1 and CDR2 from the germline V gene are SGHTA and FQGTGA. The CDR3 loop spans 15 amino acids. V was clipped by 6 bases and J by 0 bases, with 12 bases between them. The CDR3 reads CASSSRASSYNEQFF. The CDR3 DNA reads TGTGCCAGCAGTTCCCGCGCTAGCTCCTACAATGAGCAGTTCTTC.

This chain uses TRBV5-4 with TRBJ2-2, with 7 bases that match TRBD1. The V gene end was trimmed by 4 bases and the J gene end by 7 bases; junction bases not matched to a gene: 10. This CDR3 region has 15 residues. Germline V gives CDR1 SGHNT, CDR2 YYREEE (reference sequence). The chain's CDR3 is CASSHRQGSIGELFF. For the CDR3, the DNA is TGTGCCAGCAGCCATAGACAGGGTTCGATCGGGGAGCTGTTTTTT.

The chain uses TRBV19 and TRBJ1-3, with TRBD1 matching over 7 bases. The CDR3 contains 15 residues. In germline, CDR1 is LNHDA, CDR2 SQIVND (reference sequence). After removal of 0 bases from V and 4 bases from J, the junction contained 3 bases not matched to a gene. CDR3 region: CASSIDWTGGNTIYF. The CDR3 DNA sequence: TGTGCCAGTAGTATAGACTGGACAGGAGGAAACACCATATATTTT. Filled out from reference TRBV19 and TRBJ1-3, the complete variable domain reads DGGITQSPKYLFRKEGQNVTLSCEQNLNHDAMYWYRQDPGQGLRLIYYSQIVNDFQKGDIAEGYSVSREKKESFPLTVTSAQKNPTAFYLCASSIDWTGGNTIYFGEGSWLTVV.

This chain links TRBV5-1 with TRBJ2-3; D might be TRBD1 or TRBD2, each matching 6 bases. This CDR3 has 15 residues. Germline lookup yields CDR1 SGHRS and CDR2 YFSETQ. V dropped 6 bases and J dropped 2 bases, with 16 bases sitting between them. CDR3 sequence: CASNSPGDSTDTQYF. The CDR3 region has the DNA TGCGCCAGCAACTCCCCAGGGGACTCCACAGATACGCAGTATTTT.

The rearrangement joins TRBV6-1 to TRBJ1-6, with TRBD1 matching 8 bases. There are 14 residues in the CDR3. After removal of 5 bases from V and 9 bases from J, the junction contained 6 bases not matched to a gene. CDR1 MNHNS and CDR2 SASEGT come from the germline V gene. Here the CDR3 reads CASSLQGGSSPLHF. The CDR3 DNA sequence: TGTGCCAGCAGTCTACAGGGGGGAAGTTCACCCCTCCACTTT.

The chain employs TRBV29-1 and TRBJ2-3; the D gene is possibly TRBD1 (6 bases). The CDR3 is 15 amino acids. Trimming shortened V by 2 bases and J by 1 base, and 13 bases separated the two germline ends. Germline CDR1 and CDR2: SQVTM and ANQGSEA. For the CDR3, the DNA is TGCAGCGTTGAAACGGCAGGGGTCGGCACAGATACGCAGTATTTT. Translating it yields CSVETAGVGTDTQYF.

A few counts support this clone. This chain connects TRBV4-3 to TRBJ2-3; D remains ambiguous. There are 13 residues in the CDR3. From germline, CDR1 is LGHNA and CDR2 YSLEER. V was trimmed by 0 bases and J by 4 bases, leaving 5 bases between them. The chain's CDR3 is CASSQELADTQYF. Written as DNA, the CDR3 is TGCGCCAGCAGCCAAGAACTGGCAGATACGCAGTATTTT.

CDR3 protein: CASRGQISSYNEQFF. The DNA of the CDR3 is TGTGCCAGCAGAGGGCAGATAAGCTCCTACAATGAGCAGTTCTTC. The chain has TRBV7-9 and TRBJ2-1, with no clear D. This CDR3 comprises 15 residues. V lost 6 bases and J lost 0, with 12 bases in between. The germline V gene encodes CDR1 SEHNR and CDR2 FQNEAQ (reference sequence).

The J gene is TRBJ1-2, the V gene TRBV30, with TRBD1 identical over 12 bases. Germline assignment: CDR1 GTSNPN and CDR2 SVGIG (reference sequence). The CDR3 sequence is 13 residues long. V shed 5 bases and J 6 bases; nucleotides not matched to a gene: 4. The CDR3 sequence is CAWGTGGWDGYTF. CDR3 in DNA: TGTGCCTGGGGGACAGGGGGCTGGGATGGCTACACCTTC.

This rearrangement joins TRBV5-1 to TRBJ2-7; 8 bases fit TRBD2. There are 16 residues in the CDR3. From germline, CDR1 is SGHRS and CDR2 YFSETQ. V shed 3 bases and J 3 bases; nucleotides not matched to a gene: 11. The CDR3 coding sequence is TGCGCCAGCAGCTCCGGGGGGGGCGGGAGATTCTACGAGCAGTACTTC. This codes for CASSSGGGGRFYEQYF.

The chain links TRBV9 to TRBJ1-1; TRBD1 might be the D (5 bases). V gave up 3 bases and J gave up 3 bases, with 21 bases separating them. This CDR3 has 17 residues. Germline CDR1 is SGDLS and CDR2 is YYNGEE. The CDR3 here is CASSATLPGGMDTEAFF. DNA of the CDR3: TGTGCCAGCAGCGCCACTCTGCCTGGGGGAATGGACACTGAAGCTTTCTTT.

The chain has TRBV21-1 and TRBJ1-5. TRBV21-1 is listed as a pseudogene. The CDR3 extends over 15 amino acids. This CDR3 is CASSPYSGTAVPQHF. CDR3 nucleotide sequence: TGTGCCAGCAGCCCTTACTCCGGGACCGCGGTGCCCCAGCATTTT.

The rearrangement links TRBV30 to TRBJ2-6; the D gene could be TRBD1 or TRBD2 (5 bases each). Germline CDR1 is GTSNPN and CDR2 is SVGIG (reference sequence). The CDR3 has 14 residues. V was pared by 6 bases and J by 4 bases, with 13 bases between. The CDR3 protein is CACPRGPGANVLTF. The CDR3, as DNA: TGTGCCTGCCCTAGGGGACCGGGGGCCAACGTCCTGACTTTC.

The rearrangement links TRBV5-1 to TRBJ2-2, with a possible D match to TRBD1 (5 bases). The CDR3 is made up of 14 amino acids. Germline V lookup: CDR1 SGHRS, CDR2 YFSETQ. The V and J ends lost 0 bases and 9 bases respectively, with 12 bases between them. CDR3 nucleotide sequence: TGCGCCAGCAGCTTGGCCACAGGTTTGTGGGAGCTGTTTTTT. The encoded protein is CASSLATGLWELFF.

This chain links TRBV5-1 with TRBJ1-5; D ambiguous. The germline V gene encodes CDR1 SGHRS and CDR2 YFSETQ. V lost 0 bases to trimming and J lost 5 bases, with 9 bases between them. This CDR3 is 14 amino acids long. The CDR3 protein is CASSLDSYDQPQHF. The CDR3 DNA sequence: TGCGCCAGCAGCTTGGATTCCTACGATCAGCCCCAGCATTTT.

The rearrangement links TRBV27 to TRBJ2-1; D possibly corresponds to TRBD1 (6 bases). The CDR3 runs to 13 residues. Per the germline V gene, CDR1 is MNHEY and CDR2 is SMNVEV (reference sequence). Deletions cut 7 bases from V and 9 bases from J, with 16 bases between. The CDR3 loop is CASNGARGGEQFF. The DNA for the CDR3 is TGTGCCAGCAACGGCGCGCGAGGGGGTGAGCAGTTCTTC.

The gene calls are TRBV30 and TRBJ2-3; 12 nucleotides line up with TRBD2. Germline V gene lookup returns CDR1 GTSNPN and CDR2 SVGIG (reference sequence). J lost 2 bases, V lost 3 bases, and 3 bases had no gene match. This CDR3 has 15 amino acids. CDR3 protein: CAWRTSGRSTDTQYF. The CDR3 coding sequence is TGTGCCTGGAGGACTAGCGGGAGATCCACAGATACGCAGTATTTT.

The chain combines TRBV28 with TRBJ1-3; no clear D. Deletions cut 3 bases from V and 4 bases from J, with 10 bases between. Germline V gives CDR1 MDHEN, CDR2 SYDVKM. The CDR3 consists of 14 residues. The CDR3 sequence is CASSLSRPGNTIYF. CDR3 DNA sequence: TGTGCCAGCAGTTTGTCTCGACCGGGAAACACCATATATTTT.

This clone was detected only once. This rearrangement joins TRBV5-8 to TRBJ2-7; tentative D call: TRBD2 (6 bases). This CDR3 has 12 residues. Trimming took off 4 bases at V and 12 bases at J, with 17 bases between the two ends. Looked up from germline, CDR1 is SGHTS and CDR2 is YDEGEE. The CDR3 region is CASSRPTGASYF. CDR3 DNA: TGTGCCAGCAGCCGACCGACGGGAGCATCGTACTTC.

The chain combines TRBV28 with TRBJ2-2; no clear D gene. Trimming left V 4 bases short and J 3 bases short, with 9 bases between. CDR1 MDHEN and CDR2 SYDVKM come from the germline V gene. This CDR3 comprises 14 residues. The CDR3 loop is CASSYGEYTGELFF. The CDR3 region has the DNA TGTGCCAGCAGTTACGGCGAGTACACCGGGGAGCTGTTTTTT.